The clone carrying this TCR beta chain was recorded only once. Treatment described: oral pan-JAK inhibitor, 5-10 mg twice daily. The CDR3 has 15 residues. Germline lookup yields CDR1 SQVTM and CDR2 ANQGSEA. V lost 1 base and J 3 bases, leaving 13 bases between the germline ends. The sample belongs to a study of CD8+ T cells in alopecia areata. RNA was extracted and reverse transcribed into cDNA as the sequencing template. Some clones are missing from TCRdb's copy, which holds only in-frame ones; the method was immunoSEQ multiplex PCR. The table lists about 200,000 clones, less than 75% of them singletons, with roughly 1.6% in the top ten.

The sample was CD4+ T cells sorted from blood, taken at week 4, from a patient treated with tofacitinib. The rearrangement joins TRBV29-1 to TRBJ2-1; the D gene is possibly TRBD2 (6 bases). The receptor comes from a human donor with alopecia areata. The CDR3 reads CSVEVWLASYNEQFF. In nucleotides, the CDR3 is TGCAGCGTTGAAGTCTGGCTAGCGAGCTACAATGAGCAGTTCTTC.